This TCR beta chain appears in the sequencing data of a study of blood T cells in healthy people across ages. Combining a sample-barcoded 5' primer with a J-beta primer mix, a second PCR ran for about 7 to 11 cycles. TCRdb redid the calling of the 5' RACE reads with MiXCR, one entry per CDR3 protein. Counted here are hundreds of thousands of distinct CDR3 sequences, roughly three fifths occurring once; the ten biggest clones make up 25% to 30%. The germline gives CDR1 SGHVS, CDR2 FQNEAQ. V was trimmed by 3 bases and J by 4 bases, leaving 10 bases between them. CDR3 length equals 14 residues. This clonotype was counted between two and nine times.

The sequence came from a man in his forties in good health. The V gene is TRBV7-8, the J gene TRBJ2-1, with D perhaps matching TRBD1 (6 bases). The sample comprised blood. Here the CDR3 DNA reads TGTGCCAGCAGCTTTGCACAGGGATACAATGAGCAGTTCTTC. Protein product: CASSFAQGYNEQFF.